This entry lists 14 T cell receptor beta chains sequenced from one sample in a study of a mutant IDH1 vaccine in newly diagnosed glioma. Time point indicated: week 11, during vaccination. Each vaccine dose was 300 ug of mutant IDH1 20-mer peptide, with topical imiquimod. The antigens these receptors bind are not known. Measured with immunoSEQ multiplex PCR; TCRdb has only the in-frame clones, and not every one. The sample contains about 32,000 clones, around 80% of which appear only once. The source material was PBMCs, sampled from a glioma patient whose treatment included an IDH1 peptide vaccine. The receptor source for this set is a man in his thirties or forties with glioma.

In this sample, this clone turned up a few times. V usage is TRBV11-2 and J usage is TRBJ2-7, with 7 bases fitting TRBD1. CDR1 is SGHAT and CDR2 is FQNNGV in the germline V gene. J lost 2 bases, V lost 5 bases, and 3 bases had no gene match. The CDR3 totals 13 residues. The CDR3 bases are TGTGCCAGCAGCATAGGACAGGCCTACGAGCAGTACTTC. Translation gives CASSIGQAYEQYF. The full variable domain, completed using reference TRBV11-2 and TRBJ2-7, is EAGVAQSPRYKIIEKRQSVAFWCNPISGHATLYWYQQILGQGPKLLIQFQNNGVVDDSQLPKDRFSAERLKGVDSTLKIQPAKLEDSAVYLCASSIGQAYEQYFGPGTRLTVT.

The chain employs TRBV15 and TRBJ2-2; D remains ambiguous. This CDR3 has 13 residues. CDR1 is LNHNV, CDR2 YYDKDF, per germline (reference sequence). Trimming took 6 bases from V and 4 from J, leaving 9 bases between them. The CDR3 sequence is CATRKSRTGELFF. The CDR3, as DNA: TGTGCCACCAGGAAGAGTCGCACCGGGGAGCTGTTTTTT.

The chain joins TRBV29-1 to TRBJ2-7; tentatively, D is TRBD1 (6 bases). V was clipped by 6 bases and J by 4 bases, with 19 bases between them. Germline V CDR1 and CDR2: SQVTM, ANQGSEA. This CDR3 region has 14 residues. The CDR3 reads CSVELDSRGYEQYF. For the CDR3, the DNA is TGCAGCGTCGAGCTCGATTCTAGGGGGTACGAGCAGTACTTC.

The chain has TRBV2 and TRBJ1-5, with 8 bases aligning to TRBD1. After removal of 4 bases from V and 4 bases from J, the junction contained 6 bases not matched to a gene. This CDR3 comprises 15 residues. Germline V gene lookup returns CDR1 SNHLY and CDR2 FYNNEI. CDR3 coding DNA: TGTGCCAGCAGTGGCCAACGACAGGGGAATCAGCCCCAGCATTTT. This translates into CASSGQRQGNQPQHF.

V and J are TRBV7-9 and TRBJ2-7, with 12 bases that match TRBD2. The CDR3 is 17 amino acids. The germline V gene has CDR1 SEHNR and CDR2 FQNEAQ (reference sequence). The V segment lost 3 bases and the J segment 0 bases; nucleotides outside the gene matches: 6. CDR3 region: CASSLGGLAGISYEQYF. CDR3 DNA sequence: TGTGCCAGCAGCTTGGGTGGACTAGCGGGGATCTCCTACGAGCAGTACTTC. Based on the CDR3 plus reference TRBV7-9 and TRBJ2-7, the full variable domain is DTGVSQNPRHKITKRGQNVTFRCDPISEHNRLYWYRQTLGQGPEFLTYFQNEAQLEKSRLLSDRFSAERPKGSFSTLEIQRTEQGDSAMYLCASSLGGLAGISYEQYFGPGTRLTVT.

In DNA form, the CDR3 reads TGTGCCAGCAGCTTTCGGCGGGAGTTCACCTACGAGCAGTACTTC. It yields the protein CASSFRREFTYEQYF. This chain uses TRBV5-5 with TRBJ2-7; 7 nucleotides match TRBD2. Per germline, CDR1 SGHKS and CDR2 YYEKEE (reference sequence). This CDR3 is 15 amino acids long. The trim removed 2 bases at V and 2 bases at J, leaving 7 bases unmatched. Full variable domain (rest looked up from reference TRBV5-5 and TRBJ2-7): DAGVTQSPTHLIKTRGQQVTLRCSPISGHKSVSWYQQVLGQGPQFIFQYYEKEERGRGNFPDRFSARQFPNYSSELNVNALLLGDSALYLCASSFRREFTYEQYFGPGTRLTVT.

This clone turned up a few times. The chain has TRBV4-3 and TRBJ2-1; a possible D gene is TRBD2 (6 bases). The germline V gene has CDR1 LGHNA and CDR2 YSLEER. V was pared by 1 base and J by 0 bases, with 7 bases between. The CDR3 spans 15 residues. Here the CDR3 reads CASSQGLDSYNEQFF. CDR3 bases: TGCGCCAGCAGCCAAGGACTAGACTCCTACAATGAGCAGTTCTTC.

This clone appeared once. The genes are TRBV10-3 and TRBJ2-7; 8 bases agree with TRBD2. CDR1 is ENHRY, CDR2 SYGVKD, per germline. This CDR3 contains 16 residues. V lost 1 base, J lost 3 bases, and 8 bases stayed unmatched. CDR3 region: CAISEFRGGIHYEQYF. CDR3 sequence (DNA): TGTGCCATCAGTGAGTTTCGGGGGGGTATCCACTACGAGCAGTACTTC.

V gene TRBV30 combines with J gene TRBJ2-3, with 13 bases identical to TRBD2. Germline CDR1 reads GTSNPN; CDR2 reads SVGIG (reference sequence). This CDR3 region has 19 residues. Unmatched junction bases numbered 11, after V lost 2 bases and J lost 0 bases. This CDR3 reads CAWSKGLAGDAISTDTQYF. In DNA form, the CDR3 reads TGTGCCTGGAGTAAAGGACTAGCGGGAGATGCGATTAGCACAGATACGCAGTATTTT.

This rearrangement joins TRBV4-1 to TRBJ1-4, with D hard to call. The CDR3 length is 16 residues. V lost 3 bases to trimming and J lost 4 bases, with 15 bases between them. Germline CDR1 reads MGHRA; CDR2 reads YSYEKL. CDR3 nucleotide sequence: TGCGCCAGCAGCCACACGATGGGCGGCATTAATGAAAAACTGTTTTTT. Amino acid sequence: CASSHTMGGINEKLFF.

The chain carries TRBV30 and TRBJ2-7, with a possible D match to TRBD1 (6 bases). This CDR3 contains 13 residues. The germline V and J ends were trimmed by 3 bases and 2 bases, with 11 bases remaining between them. Germline-derived CDR1 and CDR2 are GTSNPN and SVGIG (reference sequence). DNA of the CDR3: TGTGCCTGGAGGGGGGCAAGAACCTACGAGCAGTACTTC. Its protein product is CAWRGARTYEQYF.

V is TRBV6-5 and J is TRBJ1-1, with 8 bases aligning to TRBD1. Looked up from germline, CDR1 is MNHEY and CDR2 is SVGAGI. After removal of 6 bases from V and 3 bases from J, the junction contained 9 bases not matched to a gene. The CDR3 has 15 amino acids. DNA for the CDR3: TGTGCCAGCAGCTGGGACAGGATTGATTACACTGAAGCTTTCTTT. Its translation: CASSWDRIDYTEAFF.

The chain uses TRBV5-1 and TRBJ2-7; D not resolved. Germline V gives CDR1 SGHRS, CDR2 YFSETQ. The V and J ends lost 5 bases and 2 bases respectively, with 14 bases between them. The CDR3 is 14 amino acids. The CDR3 sequence: CASRTQPGPYEQYF. In DNA form, the CDR3 reads TGCGCCAGCAGGACGCAGCCGGGCCCCTACGAGCAGTACTTC.

The chain couples TRBV10-3 to TRBJ1-6; D uncertain. Trimming shortened V by 3 bases and J by 2 bases, and 11 bases separated the two germline ends. The CDR3 spans 16 residues. Germline CDR1 and CDR2: ENHRY and SYGVKD. The CDR3 DNA reads as TGTGCCATCAGTGATGTGATGCAGACCTATAATTCACCCCTCCACTTT. This gives the protein CAISDVMQTYNSPLHF.